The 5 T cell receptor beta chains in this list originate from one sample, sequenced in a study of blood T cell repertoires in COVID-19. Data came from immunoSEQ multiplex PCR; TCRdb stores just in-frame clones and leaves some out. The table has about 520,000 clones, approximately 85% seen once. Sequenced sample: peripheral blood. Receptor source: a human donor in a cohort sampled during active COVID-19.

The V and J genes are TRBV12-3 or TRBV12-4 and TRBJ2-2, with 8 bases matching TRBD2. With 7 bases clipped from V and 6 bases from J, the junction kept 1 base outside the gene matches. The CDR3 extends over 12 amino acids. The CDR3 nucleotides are TGTGCCAGCAACGGGGGGGCCGGGGAGCTGTTTTTT. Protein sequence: CASNGGAGELFF.

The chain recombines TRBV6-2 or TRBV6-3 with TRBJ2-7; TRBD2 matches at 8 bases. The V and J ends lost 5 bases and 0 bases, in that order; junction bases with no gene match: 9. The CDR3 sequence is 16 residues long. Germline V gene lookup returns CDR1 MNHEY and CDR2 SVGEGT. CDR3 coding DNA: TGTGCCAGCAGTACCCACGGGGGGGCCATCTCCTACGAGCAGTACTTC. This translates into CASSTHGGAISYEQYF.

CDR3 in amino acids: CASSPSGDRQPLGGEQYF. The CDR3 nucleotides read TGTGCCAGCTCACCTTCAGGGGACAGACAACCCCTGGGGGGCGAGCAGTACTTC. The chain carries TRBV18 and TRBJ2-7, with a weak D call TRBD1 (7 bases). Germline-derived CDR1 and CDR2 are KGHSH and LQKENI. This CDR3 comprises 18 residues. V lost 3 bases and J lost 6, with 27 bases in between. Full variable domain (rest looked up from reference TRBV18 and TRBJ2-7): NAGVMQNPRHLVRRRGQEARLRCSPMKGHSHVYWYRQLPEEGLKFMVYLQKENIIDESGMPKERFSAEFPKEGPSILRIQQVVRGDSAAYFCASSPSGDRQPLGGEQYFGPGTRLTVT.

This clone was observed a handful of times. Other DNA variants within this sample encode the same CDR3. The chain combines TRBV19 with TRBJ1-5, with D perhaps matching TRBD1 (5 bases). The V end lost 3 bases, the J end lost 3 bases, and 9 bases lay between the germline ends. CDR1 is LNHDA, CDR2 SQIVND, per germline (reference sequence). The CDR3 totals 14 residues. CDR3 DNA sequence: TGTGCCAGTAGTATCGGGGGGATCAATCAGCCCCAGCATTTT. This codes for CASSIGGINQPQHF.

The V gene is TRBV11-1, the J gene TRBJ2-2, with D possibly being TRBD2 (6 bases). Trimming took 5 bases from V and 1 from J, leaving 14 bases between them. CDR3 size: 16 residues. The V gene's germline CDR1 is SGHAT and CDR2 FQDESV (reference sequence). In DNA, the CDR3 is TGTGCCAGCAGCCCGGGGAGGCGGGAGAACACCGGGGAGCTGTTTTTT. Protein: CASSPGRRENTGELFF.